The source of this TCR beta chain is a study of PD-L1 blockade in urothelial cancer. Assay: immunoSEQ multiplex PCR; the TCRdb copy retains only in-frame clones and omits some. The sample contains 45,000 to 50,000 clones, 70% to 90% of which appear only once. This CDR3 contains 12 residues. Trimming cost V 3 bases and J 5 bases, with 7 bases left between them. Germline CDR1 is SNHLY and CDR2 is FYNNEI. The sequence was obtained from a man at least 80 years old with urothelial cancer. The V gene is TRBV2, the J gene TRBJ2-5; D perhaps matches TRBD1 (6 bases). The sequencing here drew on PBMCs, taken around atezolizumab (anti-PD-L1) treatment. CDR3 in DNA: TGTGCCAGCAGTGAGCAGGGGGAGACCCAGTACTTC. Translating gives CASSEQGETQYF.